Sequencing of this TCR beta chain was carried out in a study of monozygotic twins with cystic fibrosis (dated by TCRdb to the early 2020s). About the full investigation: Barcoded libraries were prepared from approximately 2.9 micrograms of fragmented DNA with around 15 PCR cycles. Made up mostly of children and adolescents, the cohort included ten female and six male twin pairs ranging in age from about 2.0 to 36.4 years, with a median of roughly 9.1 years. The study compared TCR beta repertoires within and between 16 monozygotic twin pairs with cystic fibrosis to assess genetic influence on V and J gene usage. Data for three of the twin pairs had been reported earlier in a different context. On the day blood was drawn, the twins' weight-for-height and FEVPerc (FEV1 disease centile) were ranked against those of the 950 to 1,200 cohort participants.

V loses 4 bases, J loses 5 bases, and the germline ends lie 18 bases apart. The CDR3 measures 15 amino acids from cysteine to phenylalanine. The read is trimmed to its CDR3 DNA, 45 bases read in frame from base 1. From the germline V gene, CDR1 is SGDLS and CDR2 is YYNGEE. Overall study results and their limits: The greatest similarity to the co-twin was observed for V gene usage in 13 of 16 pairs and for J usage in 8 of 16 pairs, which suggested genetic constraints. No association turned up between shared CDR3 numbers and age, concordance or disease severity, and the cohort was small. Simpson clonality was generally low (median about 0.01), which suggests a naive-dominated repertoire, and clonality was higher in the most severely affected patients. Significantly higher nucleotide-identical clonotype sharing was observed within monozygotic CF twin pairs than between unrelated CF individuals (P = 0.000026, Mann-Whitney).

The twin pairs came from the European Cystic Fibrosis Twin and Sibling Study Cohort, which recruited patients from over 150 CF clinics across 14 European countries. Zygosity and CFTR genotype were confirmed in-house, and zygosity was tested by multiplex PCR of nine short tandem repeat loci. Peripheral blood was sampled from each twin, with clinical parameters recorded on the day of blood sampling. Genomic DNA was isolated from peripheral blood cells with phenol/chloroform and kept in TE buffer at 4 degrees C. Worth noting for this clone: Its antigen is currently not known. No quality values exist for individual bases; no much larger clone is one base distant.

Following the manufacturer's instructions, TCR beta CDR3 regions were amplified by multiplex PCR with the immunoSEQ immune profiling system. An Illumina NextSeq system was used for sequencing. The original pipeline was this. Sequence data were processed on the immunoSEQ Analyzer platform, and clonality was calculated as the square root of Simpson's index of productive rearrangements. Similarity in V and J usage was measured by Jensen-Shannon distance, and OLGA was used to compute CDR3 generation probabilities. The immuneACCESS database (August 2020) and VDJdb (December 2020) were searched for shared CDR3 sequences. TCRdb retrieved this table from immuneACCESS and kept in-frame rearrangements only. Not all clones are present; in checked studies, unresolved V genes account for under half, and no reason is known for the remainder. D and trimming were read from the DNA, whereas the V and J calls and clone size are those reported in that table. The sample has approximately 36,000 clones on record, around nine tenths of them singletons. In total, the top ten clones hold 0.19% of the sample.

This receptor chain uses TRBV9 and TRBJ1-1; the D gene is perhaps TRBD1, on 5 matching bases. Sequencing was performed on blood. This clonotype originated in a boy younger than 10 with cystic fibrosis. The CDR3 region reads CASSPHLGARTEAFF. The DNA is TGTGCCAGCAGCCCCCATCTAGGGGCACGTACTGAAGCTTTCTTT.